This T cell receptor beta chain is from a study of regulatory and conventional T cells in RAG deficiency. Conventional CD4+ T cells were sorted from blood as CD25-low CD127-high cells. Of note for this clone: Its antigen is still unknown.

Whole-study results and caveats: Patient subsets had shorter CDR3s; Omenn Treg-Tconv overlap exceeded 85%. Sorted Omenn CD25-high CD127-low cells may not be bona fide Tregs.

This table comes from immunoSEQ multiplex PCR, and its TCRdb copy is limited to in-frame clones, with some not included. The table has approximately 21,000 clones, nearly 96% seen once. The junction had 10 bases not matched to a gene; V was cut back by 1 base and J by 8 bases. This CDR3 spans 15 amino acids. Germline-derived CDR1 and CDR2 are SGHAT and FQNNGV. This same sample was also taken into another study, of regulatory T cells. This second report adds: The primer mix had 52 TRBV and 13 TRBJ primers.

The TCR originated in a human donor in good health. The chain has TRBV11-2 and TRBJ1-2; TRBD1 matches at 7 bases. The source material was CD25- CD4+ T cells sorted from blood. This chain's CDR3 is CASSLAEQGILGYTF. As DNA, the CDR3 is TGTGCCAGCAGCTTAGCTGAACAGGGGATTTTAGGCTACACCTTC.